These 20 T cell receptor beta chains were all obtained from the same sample, sequenced in a study of identical twins. TCRdb recomputed calls from the 5' RACE reads with MiXCR, one row per CDR3 protein. The sample records around 1.7 million distinct CDR3 sequences, about 31% being singletons. Sequencing was performed on cord blood. Every receptor here comes from a newborn girl in good health.

The sample holds a few counts of this clonotype. This rearrangement joins TRBV4-1 to TRBJ1-2; no clear D gene. V lost 0 bases to trimming and J lost 5 bases, with 13 bases between them. CDR3 size: 15 residues. The germline gives CDR1 MGHRA, CDR2 YSYEKL. The CDR3 here is CASSQELRERYGYTF. The CDR3 coding sequence is TGCGCCAGCAGCCAAGAATTACGGGAGCGGTATGGCTACACCTTC.

This clonotype was counted only a few times. This chain joins TRBV7-9 and TRBJ1-1, with D uncertain. Germline CDR1 is SEHNR and CDR2 is FQNEAQ (reference sequence). V was clipped by 1 base and J by 0 bases, with 9 bases between them. This CDR3 spans 15 amino acids. DNA for the CDR3: TGTGCCAGCAGCTTAGGGGTTGCCATGAACACTGAAGCTTTCTTT. Amino acid sequence: CASSLGVAMNTEAFF.

In this sample, this clonotype turned up many times. The chain links TRBV12-3 or TRBV12-4 to TRBJ2-3, with D unclear. V lost 0 bases and J lost 4, with 11 bases in between. The CDR3 has 15 amino acids. CDR3 region: CASSLASGWSDTQYF. The CDR3 nucleotides are TGTGCCAGCAGTTTAGCGTCAGGCTGGTCAGATACGCAGTATTTT.

This clonotype was found a few times. V usage is TRBV2 and J usage is TRBJ2-2; 9 nucleotides line up with TRBD2. The junction had 6 bases not matched to a gene; V was cut back by 7 bases and J by 0 bases. The germline V gene encodes CDR1 SNHLY and CDR2 FYNNEI. This CDR3 comprises 16 residues. This CDR3 is CASTKRGVANTGELFF. CDR3 coding DNA: TGTGCCAGCACTAAGCGGGGGGTTGCGAACACCGGGGAGCTGTTTTTT.

V and J are TRBV6-6 and TRBJ2-1, with a weak D call TRBD2 (5 bases). Germline V gives CDR1 MNHNY, CDR2 SVGAGI (reference sequence). V lost 4 bases and J 2 bases, leaving 15 bases between the germline ends. The length of the CDR3 is 16 residues. The CDR3 region has the DNA TGTGCCAGCAGTTCCCTCAGCGGTGGTACCTACAATGAGCAGTTCTTC. Translation: CASSSLSGGTYNEQFF.

The gene calls are TRBV6-6 and TRBJ2-1; 9 positions match TRBD2. Germline CDR1 MNHNY, CDR2 SVGAGI (reference sequence). V gave up 6 bases and J gave up 4 bases; unmatched junction bases: 7. The CDR3 is made up of 15 amino acids. CDR3 sequence (DNA): TGTGCCAGCAGGCGACTAGCGGCCAAATACAATGAGCAGTTCTTC. This codes for CASRRLAAKYNEQFF.

This clonotype was counted many times. The chain has TRBV12-3 or TRBV12-4 and TRBJ2-5, with D uncertain. The CDR3 length is 14 residues. V shed 5 bases and J shed 2 bases, with 12 bases lying between them. The CDR3 coding sequence is TGTGCCAGCAGTCCCGTCCGGAGACAAGAGACCCAGTACTTC. It yields the protein CASSPVRRQETQYF.

This chain joins TRBV9 and TRBJ2-7, with a possible D match to TRBD2 (6 bases). CDR1 is SGDLS, CDR2 YYNGEE, per germline. The germline V and J ends were trimmed by 0 bases and 7 bases, with 17 bases remaining between them. This CDR3 region has 15 residues. In DNA form, the CDR3 reads TGTGCCAGCAGCGTAGGCCCGGGACTCGCTAATGAGCAGTACTTC. It yields the protein CASSVGPGLANEQYF.

This clonotype was counted at least ten times. The rearrangement links TRBV6-6 to TRBJ1-2, with no clear D. Germline V lookup: CDR1 MNHNY, CDR2 SVGAGI (reference sequence). This CDR3 is built from 13 residues. Trimming removed 1 base at V and 7 bases at J, with 10 bases between. CDR3 protein: CASSYLEEFGYTF. The CDR3 region has the DNA TGTGCCAGCAGTTACTTAGAGGAGTTTGGCTACACCTTC.

The rearrangement uses TRBV7-9 and TRBJ1-1; D gene ambiguous. This CDR3 is built from 15 residues. Trimming removed 1 base at V and 3 bases at J, with 12 bases between. In germline, CDR1 is SEHNR, CDR2 FQNEAQ (reference sequence). The CDR3: CASSLGRNGDTEAFF. CDR3 DNA: TGTGCCAGCAGCTTAGGCAGGAATGGGGACACTGAAGCTTTCTTT.

This chain links TRBV27 with TRBJ1-2, with D possibly matching TRBD1 (6 bases). This CDR3 has 16 amino acids. Looked up from germline, CDR1 is MNHEY and CDR2 is SMNVEV (reference sequence). Trimming took 5 bases from V and 8 from J, leaving 24 bases between them. The CDR3 spells CASSRGRLTGSLGYTF. As DNA, the CDR3 is TGTGCCAGCAGTCGCGGCCGGTTAACAGGGAGCCTCGGCTACACCTTC.

This clonotype was recorded a few times. The chain combines TRBV5-1 with TRBJ2-3; TRBD1 matches 7 bases. This CDR3 has 16 amino acids. Per the germline V gene, CDR1 is SGHRS and CDR2 is YFSETQ. The trim removed 5 bases at V and 0 bases at J, leaving 9 bases unmatched. This CDR3 is CASRGEPGQSTDTQYF. The CDR3 nucleotides are TGCGCCAGCAGGGGCGAGCCGGGACAGAGCACAGATACGCAGTATTTT.

Comments on this clonotype: A junction boundary mismatches the germline segment, possibly from a read error. The chain recombines TRBV7-2 with TRBJ2-3; D might be TRBD2 (8 bases). The germline V gene encodes CDR1 SGHTA and CDR2 FQGNSA. The CDR3 is made up of 17 amino acids. The CDR3 DNA follows: TGTGCCAGCAGCGTAGCGGGACAGCCCGTTGGTACAGATACGCAGTATTTT. This translates into CASSVAGQPVGTDTQYF.

V gene TRBV20-1 combines with J gene TRBJ2-4, with D perhaps TRBD1 (5 bases). The DNA end favors TRBJ2-7, so the J call may be wrong. Germline loops: CDR1 DFQATT, CDR2 SNEGSKA (reference sequence). The CDR3 spans 14 residues. CDR3 region: CSAREGRGTYEQYF. The CDR3 nucleotides read TGCAGTGCTAGAGAAGGAAGGGGAACCTACGAGCAGTACTTC.

Here the CDR3 DNA reads TGTGCCAGCACAATGGACAGGGGCACAGATACGCAGTATTTT. It specifies CASTMDRGTDTQYF. V and J are TRBV7-2 and TRBJ2-3; TRBD1 aligns across 8 bases. With 7 bases clipped from V and 1 base from J, the junction kept 4 bases outside the gene matches. CDR1 SGHTA and CDR2 FQGNSA come from the germline V gene. The CDR3 sequence is 14 residues long.

The chain links TRBV13 to TRBJ2-3; 12 bases match TRBD2. Trimming removed 4 bases from V and 5 bases from J; junction bases left unmatched: 7. The germline V gene encodes CDR1 PRHDT and CDR2 FYEKMQ (reference sequence). The CDR3 length is 16 residues. The CDR3 protein is CASSWLAGGRIDTQYF. CDR3 DNA: TGTGCCAGCAGCTGGCTAGCGGGGGGGCGAATAGATACGCAGTATTTT.

The CDR3 reads CASSYSLGTNTEAFF. DNA of the CDR3: TGTGCCAGCAGTTACTCCCTGGGGACGAACACTGAAGCTTTCTTT. The rearrangement uses TRBV6-5 and TRBJ1-1, with D maybe TRBD1 (5 bases). In germline, CDR1 is MNHEY, CDR2 SVGAGI. The CDR3 runs to 15 residues. The ends were cut back, 0 bases at V and 1 base at J, with 9 bases in the middle.

This clonotype showed up just once. The V gene is TRBV6-1, the J gene TRBJ2-6; D is undetermined. CDR1 is MNHNS and CDR2 is SASEGT in the germline V gene. CDR3 size: 14 residues. V dropped 6 bases and J dropped 0 bases, with 6 bases sitting between them. Written as DNA, the CDR3 is TGTGCCAGCAGGGTGTCCTCTGGGGCCAACGTCCTGACTTTC. Protein sequence: CASRVSSGANVLTF.

The rearrangement uses TRBV20-1 and TRBJ1-2; a weak D match, TRBD1 (5 bases). There are 15 residues in the CDR3. Trimming stripped 6 bases from V and 4 bases from J, with 21 bases between. Germline CDR1 DFQATT, CDR2 SNEGSKA (reference sequence). CDR3 nucleotide sequence: TGCAGTGCCGAAATGGCGTATTCGCAGGGCTATGGCTACACCTTC. It yields the protein CSAEMAYSQGYGYTF.

The V gene is TRBV7-9, the J gene TRBJ2-5; D remains ambiguous. The CDR3 has 16 amino acids. The germline V gene encodes CDR1 SEHNR and CDR2 FQNEAQ (reference sequence). V lost 5 bases and J 2 bases, leaving 18 bases between the germline ends. CDR3 bases: TGTGCCAGCAGCCTTAGAGGCAGCTCACTACAAGAGACCCAGTACTTC. Translated: CASSLRGSSLQETQYF.